The rows below give T cell receptor beta chains drawn from one sample of a study of cytomegalovirus exposure and HLA in healthy donors. Libraries were prepared by immunoSEQ multiplex PCR; TCRdb keeps only in-frame clonotypes and omits some of them. The table shows approximately 120,000 clones, with around 90% occurring only once. The sample taken for sequencing was PBMCs. These receptors originate from a woman aged 18-35 years in good health and CMV-seronegative. CDR3s include the opening cysteine and the closing phenylalanine or tryptophan. D genes are given only for firm matches. The size of a clone is reported for some rows only, either as once, few or many, or as a class for expanded clones.

V	size	D	J	CDR3	DNA
TRBV18	.	TRBD1	TRBJ2-2	CASSPLGQVSGELFF	TGTGCCAGCTCACCGCTGGGACAGGTCTCCGGGGAGCTGTTTTTT
TRBV6-5	.	.	TRBJ1-1	CASSFRDTNTEAFF	TGTGCCAGCAGTTTCCGGGACACAAACACTGAAGCTTTCTTT
TRBV7-3	.	.	TRBJ2-2	CASSLSGDAGELFF	TGTGCCAGCAGCTTAAGCGGGGACGCCGGGGAGCTGTTTTTT
TRBV7-8	few	.	TRBJ2-7	CASSSTERGHEQYF	TGTGCCAGCAGCTCCACGGAGAGAGGGCACGAGCAGTACTTC
TRBV28	.	.	TRBJ2-7	CASSLLSYEQYF	TGTGCCAGCAGCCTACTGAGCTACGAGCAGTACTTC
TRBV7-9	once	TRBD1	TRBJ2-3	CASRDPSGQTVTDTQYF	TGTGCCAGCAGGGACCCATCGGGACAGACAGTCACAGATACGCAGTATTTT
TRBV11-1	.	TRBD2	TRBJ2-1	CASSARTSGYNEQFF	TGTGCCAGCTCTGCGAGGACTAGCGGTTACAATGAGCAGTTCTTC
TRBV4-2	.	.	TRBJ2-4	CASSQDLEKNIQYF	TGTGCCAGCAGCCAAGATCTGGAGAAAAACATTCAGTACTTC
TRBV5-8	.	.	TRBJ2-1	CASSLTRQDEQFF	TGTGCCAGCAGCTTGACTAGACAGGATGAGCAGTTCTTC
TRBV11-2	.	.	TRBJ2-7	CASSSPPGEQYF	TGTGCCAGCAGCTCCCCCCCCGGCGAGCAGTACTTC
TRBV6-5	once	TRBD2	TRBJ2-7	CASSSPAGGYYEQYF	TGTGCCAGCAGCTCGCCCGCGGGAGGGTATTACGAGCAGTACTTC
TRBV15	.	TRBD1	TRBJ1-2	CATSRDRTRDSYGYTF	TGTGCCACCAGCAGAGATCGGACACGGGACAGCTATGGCTACACCTTC
TRBV6-6	.	TRBD2	TRBJ2-7	CASSIAGGNEQYF	TGTGCCAGCAGCATAGCGGGAGGGAACGAGCAGTACTTC
TRBV6-1	.	.	TRBJ1-2	CASSPPPGWGGYTF	TGTGCCAGCAGTCCCCCGCCGGGGTGGGGTGGCTACACCTTC
TRBV5-1	.	TRBD1	TRBJ2-3	CASSLGQGPDTQYF	TGCGCCAGCAGCTTGGGACAGGGCCCAGATACGCAGTATTTT
TRBV7-6	few	.	TRBJ2-2	CASSPRPSSAGTGELFF	TGTGCCAGCAGCCCCCGCCCCTCTAGCGCTGGCACCGGGGAGCTGTTTTTT
TRBV10-1	.	TRBD1	TRBJ2-1	CASSVDRGAYNEQFF	TGCGCCAGCAGTGTAGACAGGGGGGCTTACAATGAGCAGTTCTTC
TRBV29-1	once	.	TRBJ2-7	CSVESIGSPYEQYF	TGCAGCGTTGAGAGTATCGGGTCCCCTTACGAGCAGTACTTC
TRBV7-3	.	TRBD2	TRBJ2-3	CASSSGLAGTDTQYF	TGTGCCAGCAGTTCGGGACTAGCGGGCACAGATACGCAGTATTTT
TRBV7-8	few	TRBD2	TRBJ2-3	CASSTRFRVSGIGENTQYF	TGTGCCAGCAGCACTCGGTTTCGCGTTAGCGGGATCGGAGAAAATACGCAGTATTTT
TRBV21-1	once	.	TRBJ2-5	CASSHLGGAGQETQYF	TGTGCCAGCAGCCACCTCGGGGGGGCTGGACAAGAGACCCAGTACTTC
TRBV6-6	.	TRBD2	TRBJ2-2	CASIPGTIYTGELFF	TGTGCCAGCATCCCTGGGACTATTTACACCGGGGAGCTGTTTTTT
TRBV5-1	.	.	TRBJ2-1	CASSLGTEEQFF	TGCGCCAGCAGCTTGGGAACGGAGGAGCAGTTCTTC
TRBV6-1	once	.	TRBJ2-3	CASSEPFRGGWEGTDTQYF	TGTGCCAGCAGTGAACCTTTCCGGGGAGGCTGGGAAGGCACAGATACGCAGTATTTT
TRBV6-5	.	.	TRBJ2-5	CAIGGFGGGETQYF	TGTGCCATAGGGGGATTTGGCGGAGGAGAGACCCAGTACTTC
TRBV30	.	TRBD2	TRBJ2-3	CAWSGLAGGSDTQYF	TGTGCCTGGAGTGGACTAGCGGGAGGATCAGATACGCAGTATTTT
TRBV4-1	.	.	TRBJ1-4	CASSHFAQNEKLFF	TGCGCCAGCAGCCATTTTGCACAGAATGAAAAACTGTTTTTT
TRBV9	once	TRBD2	TRBJ2-1	CASSVGGLAGYIAEQFF	TGTGCCAGCAGCGTAGGTGGACTAGCGGGATATATCGCTGAGCAGTTCTTC
TRBV6-4	.	TRBD1	TRBJ1-2	CASSQQGDSYGYTF	TGTGCCAGCAGTCAACAGGGGGATAGCTATGGCTACACCTTC
TRBV12-5	.	.	TRBJ2-1	CASGLVLTGNEQFF	TGTGCTAGTGGTTTGGTACTAACGGGCAATGAGCAGTTCTTC
TRBV5-4	.	.	TRBJ1-2	CASSPGGSERPGGYTF	TGTGCCAGCAGCCCGGGAGGGTCGGAACGCCCGGGGGGCTACACCTTC
TRBV7-9	.	TRBD1	TRBJ2-5	CASSRGQGETQYF	TGTGCCAGCAGCCGCGGACAGGGGGAGACCCAGTACTTC
TRBV5-1	.	.	TRBJ1-1	CASSLGQYTEAFF	TGCGCCAGCAGCTTGGGACAATACACTGAAGCTTTCTTT
TRBV28	.	.	TRBJ1-2	CASRGGTPRGYGYTF	TGTGCCAGCAGGGGAGGGACCCCCAGGGGCTATGGCTACACCTTC
TRBV7-9	.	.	TRBJ2-7	CASSLAEGLEQYF	TGTGCCAGCAGCTTAGCGGAGGGCCTCGAGCAGTACTTC
TRBV27	.	.	TRBJ1-2	CATLSLWGFEGYGYTF	TGTGCCACCCTATCCTTATGGGGATTCGAGGGCTATGGCTACACCTTC
TRBV18	.	TRBD2	TRBJ2-7	CASSPRGLADHNSYEQYF	TGTGCCAGCTCACCAAGGGGACTAGCGGATCATAACTCCTACGAGCAGTACTTC
TRBV4-2	.	.	TRBJ1-1	CASSQDRHMNTEAFF	TGTGCCAGCAGCCAAGATAGACACATGAACACTGAAGCTTTCTTT
TRBV10-3	.	TRBD1	TRBJ1-1	CAISEPRDRAGFGNTEAFF	TGTGCCATCAGTGAGCCGAGGGACAGGGCGGGTTTTGGGAACACTGAAGCTTTCTTT
TRBV19	.	TRBD2	TRBJ2-6	CASSAGRVNSGANVLTF	TGTGCCAGTAGTGCTGGGAGGGTTAACTCTGGGGCCAACGTCCTGACTTTC
TRBV19	.	.	TRBJ1-1	CASSIRGGEAFF	TGTGCCAGTAGTATCAGGGGTGGTGAAGCTTTCTTT
TRBV19	.	TRBD1	TRBJ1-5	CASSVTGGAGQPQHF	TGTGCCAGTAGTGTCACAGGGGGCGCGGGTCAGCCCCAGCATTTT
TRBV9	.	.	TRBJ2-1	CASSVEAGLWNEQFF	TGTGCCAGCAGCGTAGAAGCGGGCCTGTGGAATGAGCAGTTCTTC
TRBV2	.	.	TRBJ1-5	CASGGEANQPQHF	TGTGCCAGCGGAGGAGAGGCCAATCAGCCCCAGCATTTT
TRBV9	.	.	TRBJ1-1	CASSARGVGAFF	TGTGCCAGCAGCGCCCGCGGGGTTGGGGCTTTCTTT
TRBV30	.	TRBD1	TRBJ1-2	CAWSGPRQGAVYGYTF	TGTGCCTGGAGTGGGCCCCGACAGGGGGCTGTCTATGGCTACACCTTC
TRBV6-6	.	TRBD1	TRBJ1-3	CASSKLRGTGGNTIYF	TGTGCCAGCAGCAAGTTAAGGGGGACAGGAGGAAACACCATATATTTT
TRBV10-2	.	TRBD1	TRBJ2-7	CASRRQGAYEQYF	TGCGCCAGCAGAAGACAGGGGGCCTACGAGCAGTACTTC